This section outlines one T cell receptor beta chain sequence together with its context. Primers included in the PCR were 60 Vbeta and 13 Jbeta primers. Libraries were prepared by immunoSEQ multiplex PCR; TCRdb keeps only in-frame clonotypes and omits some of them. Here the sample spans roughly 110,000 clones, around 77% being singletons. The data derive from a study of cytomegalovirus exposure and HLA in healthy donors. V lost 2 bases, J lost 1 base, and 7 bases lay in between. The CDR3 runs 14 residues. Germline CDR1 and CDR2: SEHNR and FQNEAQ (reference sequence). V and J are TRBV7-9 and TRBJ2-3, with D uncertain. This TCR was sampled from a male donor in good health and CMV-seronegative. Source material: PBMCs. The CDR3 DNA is TGTGCCAGCAGCTTACTCTTCGGCACAGATACGCAGTATTTT. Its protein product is CASSLLFGTDTQYF. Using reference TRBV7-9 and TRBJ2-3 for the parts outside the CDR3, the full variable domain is DTGVSQNPRHKITKRGQNVTFRCDPISEHNRLYWYRQTLGQGPEFLTYFQNEAQLEKSRLLSDRFSAERPKGSFSTLEIQRTEQGDSAMYLCASSLLFGTDTQYFGPGTRLTVL.